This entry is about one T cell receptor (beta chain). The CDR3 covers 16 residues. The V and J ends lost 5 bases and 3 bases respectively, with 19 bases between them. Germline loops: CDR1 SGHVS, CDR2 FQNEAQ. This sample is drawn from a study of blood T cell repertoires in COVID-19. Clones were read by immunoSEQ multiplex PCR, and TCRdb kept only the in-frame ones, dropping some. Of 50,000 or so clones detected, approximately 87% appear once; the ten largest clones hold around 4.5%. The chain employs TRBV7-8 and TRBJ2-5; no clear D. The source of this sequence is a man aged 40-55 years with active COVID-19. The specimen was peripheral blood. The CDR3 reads CASSLNQFEAEETQYF. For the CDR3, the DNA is TGTGCCAGCAGCCTTAACCAGTTCGAGGCCGAAGAGACCCAGTACTTC.